The 30 T cell receptor beta chains listed next were all sequenced from one sample in a study of cytomegalovirus exposure and HLA in healthy donors. PCR employed 60 Vbeta and 13 Jbeta primers. Sequenced by immunoSEQ multiplex PCR; TCRdb stores in-frame clones only, minus some. The table records roughly 68,000 clones, 65% to 80% of them present only once. Material for sequencing was PBMCs. These receptors came from a man aged 35-49 years in good health and CMV-seropositive.

The chain joins TRBV7-3 to TRBJ2-5; 15 nucleotides align to TRBD2. The germline CDR1 and CDR2 sequences are SGHTA and FQGTGA. This CDR3 contains 14 residues. J lost 8 bases, V lost 4 bases, and 2 bases had no gene match. The chain's CDR3 is CASSSGLAGGTQYF. The CDR3 DNA is TGTGCCAGCAGCTCGGGACTAGCGGGGGGCACCCAGTACTTC. Full variable domain (missing parts from reference TRBV7-3 and TRBJ2-5): GAGVSQTPSNKVTEKGKYVELRCDPISGHTALYWYRQSLGQGPEFLIYFQGTGAADDSGLPNDRFFAVRPEGSVSTLKIQRTERGDSAVYLCASSSGLAGGTQYFGPGTRLLVL.

This clone was picked up a small number of times. The rearrangement links TRBV27 to TRBJ1-5; the match to TRBD1 covers 11 bases. V lost 2 bases, J lost 6 bases, and 3 bases stayed unmatched. Germline loops: CDR1 MNHEY, CDR2 SMNVEV (reference sequence). The CDR3 totals 15 residues. The CDR3 is CASSLGQGAGQPQHF. CDR3 in DNA: TGTGCCAGCAGTTTAGGACAGGGGGCTGGTCAGCCCCAGCATTTT.

For this clone: A junction end diverges from the germline sequence, so it may reflect a read error. The chain recombines TRBV16 with TRBJ2-2; 7 bases match TRBD1. There are 17 residues in the CDR3. Germline CDR1 and CDR2: KGHSY and FQNENV. CDR3 sequence: CVSSQGMTGLYTGELFF. Here the CDR3 DNA reads TGTGTCAGCAGCCAGGGGATGACAGGGCTATACACCGGGGAGCTGTTTTTT.

The chain's CDR3 is CASSGGPDTQYF. DNA of the CDR3: TGTGCCAGCTCGGGGGGGCCAGATACGCAGTATTTT. The rearrangement joins TRBV2 to TRBJ2-3, with 8 bases identical to TRBD2. CDR3 length: 12 residues. Looked up from germline, CDR1 is SNHLY and CDR2 is FYNNEI. V lost 8 bases and J lost 4; bases outside the gene matches: 2.

This rearrangement joins TRBV4-2 to TRBJ1-5, with TRBD1 matching 8 bases. The CDR3 is 18 amino acids. Germline loops: CDR1 LGHNA, CDR2 YNFKEQ. V gave up 4 bases and J gave up 2 bases; unmatched junction bases: 13. CDR3 coding DNA: TGTGCCAGCAGCCCGGAGAGGACAGGGACGGGGGGCAATCAGCCCCAGCATTTT. This sequence encodes CASSPERTGTGGNQPQHF.

This chain connects TRBV9 to TRBJ2-7; 7 bases agree with TRBD1. Germline V CDR1 and CDR2: SGDLS, YYNGEE. The CDR3 has 14 residues. Trimming removed 3 bases from V and 2 bases from J; junction bases left unmatched: 5. CDR3 loop: CASSAHRGPYEQYF. The DNA of the CDR3 is TGTGCCAGCAGCGCCCACAGGGGTCCCTACGAGCAGTACTTC.

The rearrangement uses TRBV4-2 and TRBJ2-7; no reliable D call. The V gene lost 0 bases and the J gene lost 3 bases, with 9 bases spanning the gap. This CDR3 contains 14 residues. Germline-derived CDR1 and CDR2 are LGHNA and YNFKEQ. The CDR3 DNA is TGTGCCAGCAGCCAAGAAAGACTTAACTACGAGCAGTACTTC. Protein product: CASSQERLNYEQYF.

This chain uses TRBV7-2 with TRBJ1-5, with TRBD1 as a possible D gene (5 bases). This CDR3 region has 16 residues. Germline V gene sequence: CDR1 SGHTA, CDR2 FQGNSA. V was cut by 0 bases and J by 0 bases, with 9 bases left in between. The CDR3 region is CASSLARASSNQPQHF. The CDR3 region has the DNA TGTGCCAGCAGCTTAGCCAGGGCAAGTAGCAATCAGCCCCAGCATTTT.

The chain couples TRBV9 to TRBJ1-5, with unresolved D. This CDR3 contains 14 residues. Trimming took off 0 bases at V and 2 bases at J, with 6 bases between the two ends. Germline V lookup: CDR1 SGDLS, CDR2 YYNGEE. The DNA for the CDR3 is TGTGCCAGCAGCGTAGATCAGGGCAATCAGCCCCAGCATTTT. Amino acids: CASSVDQGNQPQHF.

This clone was seen only a few times. The rearrangement links TRBV25-1 to TRBJ1-1, with 11 bases matching TRBD1. The CDR3 is 16 residues long. Germline V gene sequence: CDR1 MGHDK, CDR2 SYGVNS. The J segment lost 4 bases and the V segment lost 3 bases, leaving 7 bases of the junction unmatched. CDR3 in DNA: TGTGCCAGCAGTGACTTCGGACAGGGGGCTTTCACTGAAGCTTTCTTT. This encodes CASSDFGQGAFTEAFF.

V is TRBV18 and J is TRBJ2-3, with 14 bases that match TRBD2. The CDR3 spans 17 residues. Per the germline V gene, CDR1 is KGHSH and CDR2 is LQKENI. With V trimmed by 3 bases and J by 0 bases, 2 bases remained unmatched. CDR3 sequence (DNA): TGTGCCAGCTCACCCGGGACTAGCGGGGGAAGCACAGATACGCAGTATTTT. Translated: CASSPGTSGGSTDTQYF. Full variable domain (rest looked up from reference TRBV18 and TRBJ2-3): NAGVMQNPRHLVRRRGQEARLRCSPMKGHSHVYWYRQLPEEGLKFMVYLQKENIIDESGMPKERFSAEFPKEGPSILRIQQVVRGDSAAYFCASSPGTSGGSTDTQYFGPGTRLTVL.

There are a few counts of this clone. The chain combines TRBV11-2 with TRBJ1-6; possible D gene TRBD1, 5 bases. The CDR3 contains 18 residues. Trimming took 5 bases from V and 2 from J, leaving 19 bases between them. CDR1 and CDR2 from the germline V gene are SGHAT and FQNNGV. This CDR3 reads CASSPSGGKGPYNSPLHF. The CDR3 DNA reads TGTGCCAGCAGCCCCAGTGGCGGAAAGGGGCCCTATAATTCACCCCTCCACTTT.

The chain employs TRBV10-3 and TRBJ1-1; the match to TRBD1 covers 7 bases. Germline V gene sequence: CDR1 ENHRY, CDR2 SYGVKD. Unmatched junction bases numbered 8, after V lost 10 bases and J lost 3 bases. The CDR3 loop spans 13 amino acids. CDR3 in amino acids: CATLGQTYTEAFF. CDR3 nucleotides: TGTGCCACCCTGGGACAGACTTACACTGAAGCTTTCTTT.

This clone has ten or more counts. The gene calls are TRBV4-2 and TRBJ2-1, with 7 bases fitting TRBD2. The CDR3 totals 16 residues. J gave up 0 bases and V 3 bases, and 5 bases lay outside the gene matches. Germline CDR1 reads LGHNA; CDR2 reads YNFKEQ. Written as DNA, the CDR3 is TGTGCCAGCAGCCATGAGACGGGGGGCTCCTACAATGAGCAGTTCTTC. Encoded protein: CASSHETGGSYNEQFF.

V is TRBV10-1 and J is TRBJ2-5; D perhaps matches TRBD2 (6 bases). V was pared by 0 bases and J by 4 bases, with 12 bases between. The CDR3 loop spans 15 amino acids. Germline loops: CDR1 WNHNN, CDR2 SYGVQD (reference sequence). The CDR3 DNA is TGCGCCAGCAGTGAGTCACCGGGACTCTCAGAGACCCAGTACTTC. Its translation is CASSESPGLSETQYF.

This chain uses TRBV28 with TRBJ2-7; 8 bases are shared with TRBD1. Trimming at V came to 3 bases and at J to 0 bases, leaving 4 bases not matched to a gene. CDR1 MDHEN and CDR2 SYDVKM come from the germline V gene. The CDR3 has 15 amino acids. CDR3 region: CASSFADRVSYEQYF. In DNA form, the CDR3 reads TGTGCCAGCAGTTTCGCGGACAGGGTCTCCTACGAGCAGTACTTC.

The V gene is TRBV9, the J gene TRBJ1-6; 7 bases fit TRBD1. CDR3 length: 14 residues. Germline V gives CDR1 SGDLS, CDR2 YYNGEE. Trimming took 4 bases from V and 6 from J; bases not matched to a gene: 4. The CDR3 nucleotides read TGTGCCAGCAGCTCCGGGACAGCTAATTCACCCCTCCACTTT. Translation gives CASSSGTANSPLHF.

This sequence joins TRBV6-5 and TRBJ2-1; D is perhaps TRBD2 (6 bases). In germline, CDR1 is MNHEY, CDR2 SVGAGI. The CDR3 consists of 13 residues. V shed 5 bases and J shed 5 bases, with 10 bases lying between them. The CDR3 nucleotides read TGTGCCAGCAGTAGTCGGGAGAACAATGAGCAGTTCTTC. It yields the protein CASSSRENNEQFF.

This clone was found a few times. The chain couples TRBV6-6 to TRBJ2-3; D uncertain. The V gene lost 6 bases and the J gene lost 2 bases, with 12 bases spanning the gap. This CDR3 has 14 amino acids. Germline values: CDR1 MNHNY, CDR2 SVGAGI (reference sequence). In DNA, the CDR3 is TGTGCCAGCAGCCACGACGGGTACACAGATACGCAGTATTTT. Translated, it gives CASSHDGYTDTQYF.

The rearrangement links TRBV7-9 to TRBJ1-1, with 12 nucleotides matching TRBD1. The CDR3 sequence is 15 residues long. The V segment lost 3 bases and the J segment 5 bases; nucleotides outside the gene matches: 4. From germline, CDR1 is SEHNR and CDR2 FQNEAQ (reference sequence). The CDR3 here is CASSLGQGASTEAFF. The CDR3, as DNA: TGTGCCAGCAGCTTGGGACAGGGGGCGTCGACTGAAGCTTTCTTT.

This rearrangement joins TRBV21-1 to TRBJ1-1. TRBV21-1 is a recognized pseudogene. The CDR3 has 13 residues. CDR3 sequence: CASSRSWNTEAFF. In DNA, the CDR3 is TGTGCCAGCAGCAGGAGCTGGAACACTGAAGCTTTCTTT.

DNA for the CDR3: TGTGCCAGCAGTTCTCTCGGGAGCAGATACAATGAGCAGTTCTTC. Translated: CASSSLGSRYNEQFF. The chain combines TRBV28 with TRBJ2-1, with D tentatively TRBD2 (6 bases). CDR1 MDHEN and CDR2 SYDVKM come from the germline V gene. This CDR3 is 15 amino acids long. V was clipped by 4 bases and J by 4 bases, with 14 bases between them.

The J gene is TRBJ2-7, the V gene TRBV5-4; maybe TRBD1 (6 bases). This CDR3 region has 17 residues. Looked up from germline, CDR1 is SGHNT and CDR2 is YYREEE (reference sequence). With 0 bases removed from V and 1 base from J, the gap between germline ends came to 17 bases. Here the CDR3 reads CASSLDSGASRSYEQYF. DNA for the CDR3: TGTGCCAGCAGCTTGGACTCAGGGGCATCAAGATCCTACGAGCAGTACTTC.

The chain is built from TRBV5-1 and TRBJ2-5; D is perhaps TRBD2 (6 bases). Germline lookup yields CDR1 SGHRS and CDR2 YFSETQ. Trimming removed 6 bases from V and 3 bases from J, with 12 bases in between. The CDR3 spans 13 residues. CDR3 DNA: TGCGCCAGCAAGGAAGGCGGGAAAGAGACCCAGTACTTC. Protein product: CASKEGGKETQYF. Using reference TRBV5-1 and TRBJ2-5 for the parts outside the CDR3, the full variable domain is KAGVTQTPRYLIKTRGQQVTLSCSPISGHRSVSWYQQTPGQGLQFLFEYFSETQRNKGNFPGRFSGRQFSNSRSEMNVSTLELGDSALYLCASKEGGKETQYFGPGTRLLVL.

This rearrangement joins TRBV30 to TRBJ2-3, with 10 bases aligning to TRBD2. Germline-derived CDR1 and CDR2 are GTSNPN and SVGIG (reference sequence). There are 15 residues in the CDR3. Losses at the gene ends were 0 bases for V and 5 bases for J; bases not matched to a gene: 5. CDR3 bases: TGTGCCTGGAGTGTTGAGCGGGGGGGTCAAGATACGCAGTATTTT. Its translation is CAWSVERGGQDTQYF.

The V call is TRBV27, the J call TRBJ2-7, with 7 bases fitting TRBD1. V trimming: 4 bases; J trimming: 5 bases; junction bases outside the gene matches: 8. CDR3 length: 14 amino acids. Germline CDR1 MNHEY, CDR2 SMNVEV (reference sequence). The CDR3 region is CASSSTGPPNEQYF. The DNA for the CDR3 is TGTGCCAGCAGTTCGACAGGGCCCCCCAACGAGCAGTACTTC.

This chain joins TRBV27 and TRBJ1-2; D not resolved. V lost 8 bases to trimming and J lost 5 bases, with 12 bases between them. The CDR3 has 12 residues. Germline CDR1 and CDR2: MNHEY and SMNVEV (reference sequence). DNA of the CDR3: TGTGCCAGCTTTTCCATCCGGTATGGCTACACCTTC. Its translation is CASFSIRYGYTF.

V is TRBV9 and J is TRBJ2-5; the D gene is possibly TRBD2 (5 bases). With 3 bases removed from V and 3 bases from J, the gap between germline ends came to 9 bases. Germline CDR1 and CDR2: SGDLS and YYNGEE. The CDR3 totals 13 residues. The CDR3 DNA reads TGTGCCAGCAGCGACGGGGTGGAAGAGACCCAGTACTTC. As protein: CASSDGVEETQYF.

This clone was seen only a few times. As DNA, the CDR3 is TGTGCCAGCAGCTTTTTCGTGTCTAGCGGGGGGTCTGGCGAGCAGTACTTC. This codes for CASSFFVSSGGSGEQYF. V usage is TRBV7-8 and J usage is TRBJ2-7; 11 positions match TRBD2. The V gene end was trimmed by 3 bases and the J gene end by 6 bases; junction bases not matched to a gene: 13. CDR3 length: 17 amino acids. Germline values: CDR1 SGHVS, CDR2 FQNEAQ.

The chain links TRBV25-1 to TRBJ1-3; no definite D call. From germline, CDR1 is MGHDK and CDR2 SYGVNS. Trimming took 0 bases from V and 5 from J, leaving 5 bases between them. This CDR3 has 13 amino acids. The CDR3 DNA follows: TGTGCCAGCAGTGAATACGGGAGAAACACCATATATTTT. It specifies CASSEYGRNTIYF.